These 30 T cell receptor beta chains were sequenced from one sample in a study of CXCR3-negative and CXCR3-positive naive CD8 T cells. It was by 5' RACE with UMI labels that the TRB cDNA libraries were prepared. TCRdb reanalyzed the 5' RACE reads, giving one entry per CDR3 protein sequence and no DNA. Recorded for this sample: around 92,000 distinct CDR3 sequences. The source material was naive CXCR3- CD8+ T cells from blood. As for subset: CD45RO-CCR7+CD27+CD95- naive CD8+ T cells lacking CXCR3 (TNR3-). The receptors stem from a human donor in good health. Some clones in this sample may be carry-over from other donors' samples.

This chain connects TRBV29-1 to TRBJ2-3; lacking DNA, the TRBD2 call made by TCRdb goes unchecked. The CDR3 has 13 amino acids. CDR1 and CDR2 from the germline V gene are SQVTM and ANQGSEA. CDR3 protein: CSAGGLSTDTQYF.

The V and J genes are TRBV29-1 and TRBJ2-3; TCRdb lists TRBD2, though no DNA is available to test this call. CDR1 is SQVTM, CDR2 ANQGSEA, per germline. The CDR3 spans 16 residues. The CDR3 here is CSVNLEWDFAPDTQYF.

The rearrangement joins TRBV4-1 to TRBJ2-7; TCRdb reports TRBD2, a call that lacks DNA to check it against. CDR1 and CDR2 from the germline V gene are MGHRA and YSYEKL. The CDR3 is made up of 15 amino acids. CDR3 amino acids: CASSHLAGSLYEQYF.

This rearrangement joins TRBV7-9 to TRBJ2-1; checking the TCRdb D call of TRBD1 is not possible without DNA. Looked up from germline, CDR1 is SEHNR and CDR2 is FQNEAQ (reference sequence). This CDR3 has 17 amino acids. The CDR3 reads CASSSPGAGYSYNEQFF.

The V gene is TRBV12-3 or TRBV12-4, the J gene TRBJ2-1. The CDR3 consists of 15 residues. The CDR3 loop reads CASSNQPDSYNEQFF.

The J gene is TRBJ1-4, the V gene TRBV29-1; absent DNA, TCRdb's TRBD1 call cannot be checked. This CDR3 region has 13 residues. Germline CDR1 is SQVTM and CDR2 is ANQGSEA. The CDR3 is CSPRDRGQEKLFF.

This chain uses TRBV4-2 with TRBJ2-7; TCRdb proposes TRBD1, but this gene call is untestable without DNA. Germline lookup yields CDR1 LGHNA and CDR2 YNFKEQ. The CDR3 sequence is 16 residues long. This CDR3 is CASSQEGGDSSYEQYF.

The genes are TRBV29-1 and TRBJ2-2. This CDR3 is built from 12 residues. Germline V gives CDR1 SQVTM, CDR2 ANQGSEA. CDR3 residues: CSGRRDTGELFF.

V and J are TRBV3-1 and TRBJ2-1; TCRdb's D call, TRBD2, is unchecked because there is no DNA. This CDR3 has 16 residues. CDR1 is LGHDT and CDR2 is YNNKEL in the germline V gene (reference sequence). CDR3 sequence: CASSQEMGTLYNEQFF.

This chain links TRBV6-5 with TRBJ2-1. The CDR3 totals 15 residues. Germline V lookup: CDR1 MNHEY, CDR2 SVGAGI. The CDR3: CASSPRLAAYNEQFF.

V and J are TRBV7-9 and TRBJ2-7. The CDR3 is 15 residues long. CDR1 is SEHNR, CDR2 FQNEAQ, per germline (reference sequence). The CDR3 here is CASSFLSGFTDEQYF.

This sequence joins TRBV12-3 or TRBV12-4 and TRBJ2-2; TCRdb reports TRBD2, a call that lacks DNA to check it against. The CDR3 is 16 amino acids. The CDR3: CASSRLAGGRPGELFF.

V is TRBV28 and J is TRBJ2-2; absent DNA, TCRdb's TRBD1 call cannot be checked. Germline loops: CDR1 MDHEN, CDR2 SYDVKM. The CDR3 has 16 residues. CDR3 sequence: CASSLFQGPNTGELFF.

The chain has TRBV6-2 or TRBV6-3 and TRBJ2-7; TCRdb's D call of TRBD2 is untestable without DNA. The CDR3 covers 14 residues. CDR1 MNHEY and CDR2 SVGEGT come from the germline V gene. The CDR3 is CASSYSALPYEQYF.

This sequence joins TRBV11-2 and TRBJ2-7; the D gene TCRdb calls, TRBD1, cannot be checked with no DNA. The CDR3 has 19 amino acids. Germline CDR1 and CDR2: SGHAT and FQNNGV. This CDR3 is CASSSAGESTESNSYEQYF. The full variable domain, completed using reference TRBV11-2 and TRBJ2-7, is EAGVAQSPRYKIIEKRQSVAFWCNPISGHATLYWYQQILGQGPKLLIQFQNNGVVDDSQLPKDRFSAERLKGVDSTLKIQPAKLEDSAVYLCASSSAGESTESNSYEQYFGPGTRLTVT.

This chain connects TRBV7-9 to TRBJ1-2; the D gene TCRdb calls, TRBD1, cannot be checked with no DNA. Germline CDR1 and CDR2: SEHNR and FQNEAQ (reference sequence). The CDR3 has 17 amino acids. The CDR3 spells CASSSPGQGFLNYGYTF.

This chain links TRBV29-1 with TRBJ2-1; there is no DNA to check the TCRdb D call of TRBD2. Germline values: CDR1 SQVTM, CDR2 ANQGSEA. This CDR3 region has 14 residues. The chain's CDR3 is CSVPGTSPLNEQFF.

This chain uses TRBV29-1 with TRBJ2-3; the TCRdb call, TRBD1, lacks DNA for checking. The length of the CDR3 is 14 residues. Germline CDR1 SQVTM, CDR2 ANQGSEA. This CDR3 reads CSVEPRQGSDTQYF.

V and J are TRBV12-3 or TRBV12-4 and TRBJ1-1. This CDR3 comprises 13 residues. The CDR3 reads CASSLISALEAFF.

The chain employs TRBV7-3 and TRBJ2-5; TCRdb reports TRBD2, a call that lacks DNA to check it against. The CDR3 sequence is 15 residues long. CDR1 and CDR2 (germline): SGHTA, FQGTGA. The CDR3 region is CASSSVGGLQETQYF.

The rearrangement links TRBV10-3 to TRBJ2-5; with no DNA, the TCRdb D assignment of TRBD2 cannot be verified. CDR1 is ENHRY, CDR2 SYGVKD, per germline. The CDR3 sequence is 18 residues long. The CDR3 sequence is CAISESLAGSVMEETQYF.

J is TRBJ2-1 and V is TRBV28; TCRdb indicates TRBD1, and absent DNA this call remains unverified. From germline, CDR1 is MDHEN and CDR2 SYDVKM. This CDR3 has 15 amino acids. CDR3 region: CASSFRGPLMYEQFF. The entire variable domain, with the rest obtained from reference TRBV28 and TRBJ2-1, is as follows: DVKVTQSSRYLVKRTGEKVFLECVQDMDHENMFWYRQDPGLGLRLIYFSYDVKMKEKGDIPEGYSVSREKKERFSLILESASTNQTSMYLCASSFRGPLMYEQFFGPGTRLTVL.

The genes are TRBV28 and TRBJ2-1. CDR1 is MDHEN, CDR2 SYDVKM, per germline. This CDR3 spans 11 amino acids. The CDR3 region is CASSLTYEQFF.

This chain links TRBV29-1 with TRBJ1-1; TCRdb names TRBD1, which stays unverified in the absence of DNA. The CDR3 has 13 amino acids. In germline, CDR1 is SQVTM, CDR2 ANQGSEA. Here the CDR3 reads CSVEDLGGPEAFF.

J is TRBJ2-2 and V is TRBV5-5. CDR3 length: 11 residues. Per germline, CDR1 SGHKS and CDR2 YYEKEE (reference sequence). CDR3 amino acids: CASSLLEELFF.

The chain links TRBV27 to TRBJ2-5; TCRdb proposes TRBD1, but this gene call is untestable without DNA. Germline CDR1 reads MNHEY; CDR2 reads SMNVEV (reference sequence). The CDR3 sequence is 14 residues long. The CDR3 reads CASTSMGERETQYF.

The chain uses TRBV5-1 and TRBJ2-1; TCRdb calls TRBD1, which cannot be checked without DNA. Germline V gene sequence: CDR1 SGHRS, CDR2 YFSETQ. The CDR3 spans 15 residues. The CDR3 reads CASSYLGPPGDEQFF.

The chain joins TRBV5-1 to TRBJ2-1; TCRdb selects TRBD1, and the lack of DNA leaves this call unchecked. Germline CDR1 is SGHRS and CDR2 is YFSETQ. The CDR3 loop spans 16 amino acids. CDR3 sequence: CASSSVRDRGHNEQFF.

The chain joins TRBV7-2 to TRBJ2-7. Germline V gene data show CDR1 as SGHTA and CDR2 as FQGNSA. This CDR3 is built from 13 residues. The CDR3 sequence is CASSPGSVHEQYF.

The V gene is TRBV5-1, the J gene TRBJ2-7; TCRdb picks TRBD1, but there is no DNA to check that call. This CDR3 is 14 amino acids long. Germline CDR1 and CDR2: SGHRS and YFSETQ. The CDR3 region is CASSLRGGGWEQYF.